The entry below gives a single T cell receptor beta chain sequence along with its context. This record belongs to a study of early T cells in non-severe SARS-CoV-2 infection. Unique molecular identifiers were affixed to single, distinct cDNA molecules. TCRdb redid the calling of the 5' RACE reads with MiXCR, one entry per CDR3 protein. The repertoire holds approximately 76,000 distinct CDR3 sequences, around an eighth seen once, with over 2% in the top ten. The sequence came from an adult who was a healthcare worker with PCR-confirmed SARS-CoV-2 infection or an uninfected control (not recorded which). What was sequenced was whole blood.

The CDR3 bases are TGTGCCAGCAGCCGGGTAATCGTTACAGATACGCAGTATTTT. It yields the protein CASSRVIVTDTQYF. V and J are TRBV3-1 and TRBJ2-3; D gene unclear. Germline V gives CDR1 LGHDT, CDR2 YNNKEL (reference sequence). The V gene lost 4 bases and the J gene lost 3 bases, with 11 bases spanning the gap. This CDR3 contains 14 residues.